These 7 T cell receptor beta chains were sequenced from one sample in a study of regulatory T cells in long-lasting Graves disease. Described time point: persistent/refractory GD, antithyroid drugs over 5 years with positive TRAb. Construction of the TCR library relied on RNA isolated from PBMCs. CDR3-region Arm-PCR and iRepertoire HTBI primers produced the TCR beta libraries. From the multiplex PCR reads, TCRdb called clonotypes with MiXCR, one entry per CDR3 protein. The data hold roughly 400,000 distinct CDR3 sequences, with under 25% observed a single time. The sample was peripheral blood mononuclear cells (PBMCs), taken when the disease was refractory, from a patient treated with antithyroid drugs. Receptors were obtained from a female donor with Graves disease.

The CDR3: CASSSTTGIQRAAKNIQYF. The CDR3 DNA reads TGTGCCAGCAGTTCCACCACAGGGATCCAACGGGCGGCCAAAAACATTCAGTACTTC. The rearrangement links TRBV6-9 to TRBJ2-4; tentatively, D is TRBD1 (6 bases). The germline V and J ends were trimmed by 4 bases and 1 base, with 23 bases remaining between them. The CDR3 has 19 amino acids. Germline-derived CDR1 and CDR2 are MNHGY and SVAAGI.

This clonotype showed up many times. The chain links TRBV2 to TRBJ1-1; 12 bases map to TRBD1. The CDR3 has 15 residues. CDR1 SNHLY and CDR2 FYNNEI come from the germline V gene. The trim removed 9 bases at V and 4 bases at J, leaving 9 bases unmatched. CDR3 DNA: TGTGCCAGGACCGGGACAGGGGGCTTAGGCACTGAAGCTTTCTTT. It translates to CARTGTGGLGTEAFF.

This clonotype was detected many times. CDR3 sequence: CASSSPGLAGGPFYEQYF. CDR3 sequence (DNA): TGTGCCAGCAGTTCCCCGGGACTAGCGGGAGGGCCATTCTACGAGCAGTACTTC. This chain joins TRBV28 and TRBJ2-7, with 16 bases that match TRBD2. Germline CDR1 is MDHEN and CDR2 is SYDVKM. V gave up 4 bases and J gave up 3 bases; unmatched junction bases: 9. There are 18 residues in the CDR3.

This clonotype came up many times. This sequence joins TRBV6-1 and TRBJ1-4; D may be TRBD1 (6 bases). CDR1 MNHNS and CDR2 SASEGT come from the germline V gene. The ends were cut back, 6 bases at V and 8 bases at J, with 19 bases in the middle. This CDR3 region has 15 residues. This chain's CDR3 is CASRNPGTIGEKLFF. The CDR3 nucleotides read TGTGCCAGCAGGAACCCCGGGACAATAGGCGAAAAACTGTTTTTT.

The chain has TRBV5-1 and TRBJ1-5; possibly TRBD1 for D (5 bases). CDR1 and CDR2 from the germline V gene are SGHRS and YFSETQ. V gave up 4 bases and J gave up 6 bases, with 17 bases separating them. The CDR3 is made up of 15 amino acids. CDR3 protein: CASSPTDPFSQPQHF. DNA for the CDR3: TGCGCCAGCAGCCCGACAGATCCGTTTAGTCAGCCCCAGCATTTT.

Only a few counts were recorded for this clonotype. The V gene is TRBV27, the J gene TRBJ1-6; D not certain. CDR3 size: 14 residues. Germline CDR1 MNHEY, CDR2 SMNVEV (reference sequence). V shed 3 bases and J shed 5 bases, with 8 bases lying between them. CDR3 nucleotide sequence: TGTGCCAGCAGTTTTGGCGGAGATAATTCACCCCTCCACTTT. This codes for CASSFGGDNSPLHF.

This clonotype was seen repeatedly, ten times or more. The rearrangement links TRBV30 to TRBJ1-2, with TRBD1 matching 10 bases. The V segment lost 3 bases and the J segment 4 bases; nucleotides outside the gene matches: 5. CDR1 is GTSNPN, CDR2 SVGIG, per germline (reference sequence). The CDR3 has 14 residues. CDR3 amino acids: CAWSGDRGVYGYTF. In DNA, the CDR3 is TGTGCCTGGAGCGGGGACAGGGGCGTCTATGGCTACACCTTC. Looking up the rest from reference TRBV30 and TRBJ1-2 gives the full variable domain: SQTIHQWPATLVQPVGSPLSLECTVEGTSNPNLYWYRQAAGRGLQLLFYSVGIGQISSEVPQNLSASRPQDRQFILSSKKLLLSDSGFYLCAWSGDRGVYGYTFGSGTRLTVV.